The 8 T cell receptor beta chains below come from one sample, sequenced in a study of T cell responses to AZD1222 COVID-19 vaccine. Data came from immunoSEQ multiplex PCR; TCRdb stores just in-frame clones and leaves some out. The data hold about 96,000 clones, with 75% to 90% observed a single time. Source: peripheral blood, taken on day 0 of AZD1222 vaccination. Receptors originate from an adult in good health.

The genes are TRBV4-1 and TRBJ1-2; no definite D call. The germline CDR1 and CDR2 sequences are MGHRA and YSYEKL. The V gene lost 4 bases and the J gene lost 6 bases, with 12 bases spanning the gap. This CDR3 contains 13 residues. CDR3 DNA sequence: TGCGCCAGCAGCCCAACCTCCTCTAATGGCTACACCTTC. As protein: CASSPTSSNGYTF.

The genes are TRBV19 and TRBJ2-7; unclear D gene. The germline gives CDR1 LNHDA, CDR2 SQIVND (reference sequence). This CDR3 has 15 residues. Trimming stripped 2 bases from V and 6 bases from J, with 17 bases between. CDR3 sequence reads: CASSISPTSVGEQYF. The DNA for the CDR3 is TGTGCCAGTAGTATATCCCCCACGAGTGTCGGCGAGCAGTACTTC.

This chain uses TRBV19 with TRBJ2-2; D might be TRBD1 (5 bases). Germline V gene sequence: CDR1 LNHDA, CDR2 SQIVND (reference sequence). The length of the CDR3 is 15 residues. The V end lost 4 bases, the J end lost 1 base, and 10 bases lay between the germline ends. The CDR3 DNA follows: TGTGCCAGTAGTACAGGACAAGTGAACACCGGGGAGCTGTTTTTT. Translating it yields CASSTGQVNTGELFF.

The rearrangement links TRBV27 to TRBJ2-2, with no clear D. The germline CDR1 and CDR2 sequences are MNHEY and SMNVEV (reference sequence). The CDR3 loop spans 16 amino acids. The V and J ends lost 5 bases and 4 bases respectively, with 17 bases between them. This CDR3 reads CASSQTTGVPTGELFF. The CDR3 DNA reads as TGTGCCAGCAGTCAAACGACTGGGGTACCCACCGGGGAGCTGTTTTTT.

The chain employs TRBV7-9 and TRBJ2-7, with 8 bases that match TRBD2. Losses at the gene ends were 5 bases for V and 0 bases for J; bases not matched to a gene: 9. This CDR3 has 16 amino acids. Germline-derived CDR1 and CDR2 are SEHNR and FQNEAQ (reference sequence). The CDR3 DNA reads as TGTGCCAGCAGCCCGGGTCCGGGAGGGACCTCCTACGAGCAGTACTTC. It yields the protein CASSPGPGGTSYEQYF.

V is TRBV16 and J is TRBJ2-1; possibly TRBD1 or TRBD2 for D (5 bases each). Trimming took off 2 bases at V and 0 bases at J, with 14 bases between the two ends. Per germline, CDR1 KGHSY and CDR2 FQNENV. The CDR3 covers 17 residues. CDR3 region: CASSQGRLDSSYNEQFF. The CDR3 nucleotides read TGTGCCAGCAGCCAAGGGAGACTCGACAGCTCCTACAATGAGCAGTTCTTC.

The gene calls are TRBV6-5 and TRBJ2-7, with 9 bases matching TRBD1. V shed 0 bases and J 0 bases; nucleotides not matched to a gene: 3. CDR3 size: 16 residues. CDR1 MNHEY and CDR2 SVGAGI come from the germline V gene. The DNA of the CDR3 is TGTGCCAGCAGTTACTCCGGACAGGGGAGCTCCTACGAGCAGTACTTC. It encodes CASSYSGQGSSYEQYF.

This clone was recorded a few times. At one end, the junction sequence differs from germline, possibly due to a read error. The V gene is TRBV7-7, the J gene TRBJ2-1; possible D gene TRBD2, 6 bases. The CDR3 extends over 13 amino acids. The V gene's germline CDR1 is SSHAT and CDR2 FNYEAQ (reference sequence). CDR3: CASSFRRGGEQFF. For the CDR3, the DNA is TGTGCTAGCAGCTTTCGGAGGGGCGGGGAGCAGTTCTTC.